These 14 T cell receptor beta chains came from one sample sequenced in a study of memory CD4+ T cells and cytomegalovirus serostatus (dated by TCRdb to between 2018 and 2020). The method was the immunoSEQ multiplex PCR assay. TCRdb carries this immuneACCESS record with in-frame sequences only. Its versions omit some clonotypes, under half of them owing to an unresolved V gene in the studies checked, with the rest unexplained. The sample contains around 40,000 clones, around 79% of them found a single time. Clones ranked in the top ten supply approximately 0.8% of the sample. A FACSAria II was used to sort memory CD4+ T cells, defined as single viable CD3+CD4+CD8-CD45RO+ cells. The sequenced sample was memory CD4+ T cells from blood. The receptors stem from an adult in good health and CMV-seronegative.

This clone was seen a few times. The CDR3 DNA follows: TGTGCCAGTAGTAACCCCGGGACAGGGGTTTGGGGGGAGCTGTTTTTT. Protein: CASSNPGTGVWGELFF. The V call is TRBV19, the J call TRBJ2-2; TRBD1 matches at 10 bases. J was trimmed by 8 bases and V by 4 bases; bases with no gene match: 10. The germline CDR1 and CDR2 sequences are LNHDA and SQIVND (reference sequence). The CDR3 is 16 amino acids. The full variable domain, rest sourced from reference TRBV19 and TRBJ2-2, is DGGITQSPKYLFRKEGQNVTLSCEQNLNHDAMYWYRQDPGQGLRLIYYSQIVNDFQKGDIAEGYSVSREKKESFPLTVTSAQKNPTAFYLCASSNPGTGVWGELFFGEGSRLTVL.

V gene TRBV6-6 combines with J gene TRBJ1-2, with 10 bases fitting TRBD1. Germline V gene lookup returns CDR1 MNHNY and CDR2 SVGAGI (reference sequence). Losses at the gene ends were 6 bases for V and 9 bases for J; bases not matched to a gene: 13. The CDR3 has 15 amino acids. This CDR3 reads CASSLRRTGGSSYTF. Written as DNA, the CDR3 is TGTGCCAGCAGCCTCCGGAGGACAGGGGGGTCTAGCTACACCTTC.

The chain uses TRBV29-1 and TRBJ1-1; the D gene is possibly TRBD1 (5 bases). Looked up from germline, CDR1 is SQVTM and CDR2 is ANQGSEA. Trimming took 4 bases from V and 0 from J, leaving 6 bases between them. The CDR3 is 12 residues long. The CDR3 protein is CSVGQMNTEAFF. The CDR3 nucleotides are TGCAGCGTTGGACAGATGAACACTGAAGCTTTCTTT.

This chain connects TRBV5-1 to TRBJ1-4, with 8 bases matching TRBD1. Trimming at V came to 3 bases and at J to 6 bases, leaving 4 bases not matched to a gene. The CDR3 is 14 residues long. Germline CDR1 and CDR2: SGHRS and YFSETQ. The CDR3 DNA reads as TGCGCCAGCAGCTATGGACAGGGCTATGAAAAACTGTTTTTT. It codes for CASSYGQGYEKLFF.

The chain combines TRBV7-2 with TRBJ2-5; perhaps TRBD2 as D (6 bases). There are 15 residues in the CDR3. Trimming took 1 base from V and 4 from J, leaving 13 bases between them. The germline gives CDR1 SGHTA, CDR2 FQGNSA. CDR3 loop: CASSLGLAPVETQYF. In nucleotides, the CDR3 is TGTGCCAGCAGCTTAGGCCTAGCGCCGGTAGAGACCCAGTACTTC.

This CDR3 reads CASSQDAQTNTYGYTF. The CDR3 DNA reads TGCGCCAGCAGCCAAGATGCCCAGACAAATACCTATGGCTACACCTTC. The chain couples TRBV4-3 to TRBJ1-2; the D is unclear. This CDR3 has 16 residues. The V gene lost 0 bases and the J gene lost 4 bases, with 15 bases spanning the gap. In germline, CDR1 is LGHNA, CDR2 YSLEER.

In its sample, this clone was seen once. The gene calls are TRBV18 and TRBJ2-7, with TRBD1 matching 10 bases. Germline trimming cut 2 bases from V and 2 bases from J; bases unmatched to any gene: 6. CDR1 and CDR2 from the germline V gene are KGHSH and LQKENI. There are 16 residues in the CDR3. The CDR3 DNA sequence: TGTGCCAGCTCACCAGGGGTGGGGACAGGGGCCTACGAGCAGTACTTC. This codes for CASSPGVGTGAYEQYF.

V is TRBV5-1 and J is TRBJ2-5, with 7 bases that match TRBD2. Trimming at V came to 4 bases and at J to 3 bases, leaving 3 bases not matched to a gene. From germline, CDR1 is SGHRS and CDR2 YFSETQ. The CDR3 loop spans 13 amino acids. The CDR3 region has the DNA TGCGCCAGCAGCAATCTAGCGGAAGAGACCCAGTACTTC. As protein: CASSNLAEETQYF.

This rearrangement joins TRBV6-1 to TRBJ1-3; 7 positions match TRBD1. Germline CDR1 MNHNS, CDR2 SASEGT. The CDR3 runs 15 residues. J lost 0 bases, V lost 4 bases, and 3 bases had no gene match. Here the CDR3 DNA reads TGTGCCAGCAGTGTGGGACAGCTCTCTGGAAACACCATATATTTT. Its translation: CASSVGQLSGNTIYF.

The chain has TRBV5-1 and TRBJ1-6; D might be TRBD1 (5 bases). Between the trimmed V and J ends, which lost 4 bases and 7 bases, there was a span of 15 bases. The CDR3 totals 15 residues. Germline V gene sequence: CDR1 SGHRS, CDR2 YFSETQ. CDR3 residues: CASSRGDSQNSPLHF. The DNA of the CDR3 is TGCGCCAGCAGCCGGGGAGACAGCCAGAATTCACCCCTCCACTTT. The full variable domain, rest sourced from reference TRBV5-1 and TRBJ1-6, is KAGVTQTPRYLIKTRGQQVTLSCSPISGHRSVSWYQQTPGQGLQFLFEYFSETQRNKGNFPGRFSGRQFSNSRSEMNVSTLELGDSALYLCASSRGDSQNSPLHFGNGTRLTVT.

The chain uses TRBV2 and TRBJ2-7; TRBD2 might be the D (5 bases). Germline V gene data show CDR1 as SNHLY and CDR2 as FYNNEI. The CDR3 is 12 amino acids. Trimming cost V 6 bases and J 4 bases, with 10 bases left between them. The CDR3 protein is CASSEDFYEQYF. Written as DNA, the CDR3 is TGTGCCAGCAGCGAGGACTTTTACGAGCAGTACTTC.

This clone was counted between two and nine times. This CDR3 reads CASSYQETQYF. In DNA form, the CDR3 reads TGTGCCAGCAGCTACCAAGAGACCCAGTACTTC. The V and J genes are TRBV2 and TRBJ2-5; the D is unclear. The CDR3 length is 11 residues. V was shortened by 6 bases and J by 0 bases, with 2 bases between the two germline ends. Per germline, CDR1 SNHLY and CDR2 FYNNEI.

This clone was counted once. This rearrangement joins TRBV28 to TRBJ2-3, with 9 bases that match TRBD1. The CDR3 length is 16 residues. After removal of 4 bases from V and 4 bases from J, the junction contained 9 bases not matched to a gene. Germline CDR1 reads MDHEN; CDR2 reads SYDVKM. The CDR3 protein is CASSSPTGGGADTQYF. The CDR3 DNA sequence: TGTGCCAGCAGTTCCCCGACAGGGGGTGGCGCAGATACGCAGTATTTT.

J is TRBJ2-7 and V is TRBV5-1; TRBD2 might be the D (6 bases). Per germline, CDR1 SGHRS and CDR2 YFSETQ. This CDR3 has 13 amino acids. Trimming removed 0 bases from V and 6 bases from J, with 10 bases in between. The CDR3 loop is CASSLDSGGEQYF. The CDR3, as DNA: TGCGCCAGCAGCTTGGATTCCGGGGGCGAGCAGTACTTC.